This T cell receptor (beta chain) was identified during a study of cytomegalovirus exposure and HLA in healthy donors. PCR employed 60 Vbeta and 13 Jbeta primers. Clones were read by immunoSEQ multiplex PCR, and TCRdb kept only the in-frame ones, dropping some. The data hold around 150,000 clones, with around nine tenths observed a single time. Each donor was nominally healthy when sampled (though unrecorded immune exposures were likely). Trimming removed 6 bases from V and 6 bases from J, with 20 bases in between. CDR1 and CDR2 from the germline V gene are KGHSH and LQKENI. The CDR3 length is 15 residues.

This sequence originates from a woman aged 25 to 39 in good health and CMV-seronegative. This sequence joins TRBV18 and TRBJ1-2; the D gene is possibly TRBD1 (6 bases). The specimen was PBMCs. The CDR3 nucleotides are TGTGCCAGCTCCACAGGGTATGCCCCCCCGGATGGCTACACCTTC. This translates into CASSTGYAPPDGYTF.